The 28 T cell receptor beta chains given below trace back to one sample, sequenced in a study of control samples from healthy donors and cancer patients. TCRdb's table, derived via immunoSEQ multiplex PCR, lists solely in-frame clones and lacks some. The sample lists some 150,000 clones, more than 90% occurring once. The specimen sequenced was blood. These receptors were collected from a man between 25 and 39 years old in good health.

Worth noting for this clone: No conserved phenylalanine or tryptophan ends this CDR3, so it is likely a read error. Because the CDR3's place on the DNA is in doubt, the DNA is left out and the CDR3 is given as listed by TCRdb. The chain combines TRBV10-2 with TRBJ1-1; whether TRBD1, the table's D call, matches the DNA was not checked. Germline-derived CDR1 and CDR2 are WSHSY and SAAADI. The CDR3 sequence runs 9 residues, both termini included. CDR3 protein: CASTLGQTG.

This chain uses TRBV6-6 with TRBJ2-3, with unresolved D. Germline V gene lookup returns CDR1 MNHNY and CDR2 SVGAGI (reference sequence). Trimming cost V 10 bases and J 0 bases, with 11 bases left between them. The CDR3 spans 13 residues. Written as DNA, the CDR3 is TGTGCCACAGCAACCGGTAGCACAGATACGCAGTATTTT. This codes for CATATGSTDTQYF.

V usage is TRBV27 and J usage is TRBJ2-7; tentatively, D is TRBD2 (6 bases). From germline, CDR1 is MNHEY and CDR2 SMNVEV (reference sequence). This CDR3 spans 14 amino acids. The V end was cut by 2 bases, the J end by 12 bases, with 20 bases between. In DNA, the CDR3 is TGTGCCAGCAGTTTAGACGGGCAAGGGAGGCTTCTGTACTTC. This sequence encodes CASSLDGQGRLLYF.

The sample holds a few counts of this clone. CDR3 residues: CASSPSIRTGETQYF. Written as DNA, the CDR3 is TGTGCCAGCAGCCCTAGTATCCGGACGGGGGAGACCCAGTACTTC. The chain combines TRBV11-2 with TRBJ2-5, with D possibly being TRBD2 (5 bases). Trimming took 5 bases from V and 5 from J, leaving 18 bases between them. Germline V gene data show CDR1 as SGHAT and CDR2 as FQNNGV. The CDR3 runs 15 residues.

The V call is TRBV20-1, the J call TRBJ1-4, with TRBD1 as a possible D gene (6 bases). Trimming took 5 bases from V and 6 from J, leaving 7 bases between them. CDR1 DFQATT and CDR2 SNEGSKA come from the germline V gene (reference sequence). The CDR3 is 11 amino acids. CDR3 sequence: CSAWTDEKLFF. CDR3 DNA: TGCAGTGCTTGGACAGATGAAAAACTGTTTTTT.

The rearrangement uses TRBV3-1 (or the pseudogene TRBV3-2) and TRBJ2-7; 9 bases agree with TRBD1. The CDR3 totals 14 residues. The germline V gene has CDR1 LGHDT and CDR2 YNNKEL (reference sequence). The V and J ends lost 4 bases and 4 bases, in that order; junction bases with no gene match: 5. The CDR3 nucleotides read TGTGCCAGCAGCCGGGGACAGGGTACGTACGAGCAGTACTTC. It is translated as CASSRGQGTYEQYF.

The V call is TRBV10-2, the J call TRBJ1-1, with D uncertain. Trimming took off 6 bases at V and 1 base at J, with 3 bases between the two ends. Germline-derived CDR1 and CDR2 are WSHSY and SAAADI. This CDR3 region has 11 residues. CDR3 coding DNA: TGCGCCAGCAGGGGGAACACTGAAGCTTTCTTT. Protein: CASRGNTEAFF.

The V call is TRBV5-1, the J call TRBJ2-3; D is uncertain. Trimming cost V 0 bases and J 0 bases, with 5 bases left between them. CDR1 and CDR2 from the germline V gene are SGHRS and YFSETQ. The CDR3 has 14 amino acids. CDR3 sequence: CASSLAYSTDTQYF. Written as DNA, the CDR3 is TGCGCCAGCAGCTTGGCCTACAGCACAGATACGCAGTATTTT.

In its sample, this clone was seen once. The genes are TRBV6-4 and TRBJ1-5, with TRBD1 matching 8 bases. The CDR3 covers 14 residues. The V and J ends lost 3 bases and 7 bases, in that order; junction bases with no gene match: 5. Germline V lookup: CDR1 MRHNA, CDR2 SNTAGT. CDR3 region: CASSEQGAGQPQHF. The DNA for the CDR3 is TGTGCCAGCAGTGAGCAGGGGGCAGGACAGCCCCAGCATTTT.

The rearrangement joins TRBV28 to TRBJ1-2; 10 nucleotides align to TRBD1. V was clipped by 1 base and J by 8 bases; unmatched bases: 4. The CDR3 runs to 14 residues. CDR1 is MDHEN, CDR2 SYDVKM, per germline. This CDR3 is CASSLYGQGDGYTF. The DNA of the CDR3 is TGTGCCAGCAGTTTATACGGACAGGGGGACGGCTACACCTTC.

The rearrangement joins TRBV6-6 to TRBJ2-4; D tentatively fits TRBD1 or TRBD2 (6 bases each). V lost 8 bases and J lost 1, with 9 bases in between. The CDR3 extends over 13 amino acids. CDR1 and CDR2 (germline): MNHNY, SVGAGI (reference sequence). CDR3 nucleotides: TGTGCCAGCGGGGGGCCTGCCAAAAACATTCAGTACTTC. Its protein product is CASGGPAKNIQYF.

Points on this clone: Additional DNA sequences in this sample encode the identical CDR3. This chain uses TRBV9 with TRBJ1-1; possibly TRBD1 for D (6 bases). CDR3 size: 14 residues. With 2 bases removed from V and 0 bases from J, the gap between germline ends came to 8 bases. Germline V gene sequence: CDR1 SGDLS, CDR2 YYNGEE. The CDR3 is CASSVGQLNTEAFF. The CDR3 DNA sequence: TGTGCCAGCAGCGTCGGACAGCTGAACACTGAAGCTTTCTTT.

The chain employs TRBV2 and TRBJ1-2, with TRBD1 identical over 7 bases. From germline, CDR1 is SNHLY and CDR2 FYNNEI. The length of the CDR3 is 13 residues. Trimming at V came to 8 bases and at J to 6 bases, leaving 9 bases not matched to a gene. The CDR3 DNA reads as TGTGCCAGCTTCTGGAGGGGGCTGAATGGCTACACCTTC. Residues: CASFWRGLNGYTF.

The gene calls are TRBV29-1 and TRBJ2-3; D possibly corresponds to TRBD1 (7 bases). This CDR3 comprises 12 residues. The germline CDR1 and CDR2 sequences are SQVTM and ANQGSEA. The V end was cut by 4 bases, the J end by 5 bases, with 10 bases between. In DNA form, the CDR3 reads TGCAGCGTTGGGCAGGGGGGAGATACGCAGTATTTT. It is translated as CSVGQGGDTQYF.

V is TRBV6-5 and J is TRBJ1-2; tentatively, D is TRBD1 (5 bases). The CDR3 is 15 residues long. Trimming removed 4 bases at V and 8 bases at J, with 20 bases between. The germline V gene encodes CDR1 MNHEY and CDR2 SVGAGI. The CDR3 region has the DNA TGTGCCAGCAGTTCGAAATCCGGACCCCAGGGAGGCTACACCTTC. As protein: CASSSKSGPQGGYTF.

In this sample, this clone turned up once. DNA of the CDR3: TGTGCCAGCTTCGGGGGCGGTGAAAAACTGTTTTTT. It translates to CASFGGGEKLFF. The chain employs TRBV11-2 and TRBJ1-4; perhaps TRBD1 as D (6 bases). Looked up from germline, CDR1 is SGHAT and CDR2 is FQNNGV. CDR3 length equals 12 residues. Trimming cost V 8 bases and J 7 bases, with 11 bases left between them.

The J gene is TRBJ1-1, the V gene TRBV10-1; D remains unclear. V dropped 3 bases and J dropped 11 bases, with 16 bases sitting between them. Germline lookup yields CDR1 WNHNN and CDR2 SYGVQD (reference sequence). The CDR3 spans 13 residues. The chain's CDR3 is CASSESGGREAFF. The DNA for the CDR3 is TGCGCCAGCAGTGAATCGGGTGGGAGGGAGGCTTTCTTT.

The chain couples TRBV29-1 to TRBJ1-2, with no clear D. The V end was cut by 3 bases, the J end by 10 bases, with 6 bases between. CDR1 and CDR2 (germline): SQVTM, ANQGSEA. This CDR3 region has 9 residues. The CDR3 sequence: CSVDGSYTF. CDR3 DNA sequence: TGCAGCGTTGACGGGTCCTACACCTTC.

The CDR3 sequence is CASSYRGVFYEQYF. The DNA for the CDR3 is TGTGCCAGCAGTTACCGGGGGGTATTCTACGAGCAGTACTTC. The J gene is TRBJ2-7, the V gene TRBV6-5, with 7 bases aligning to TRBD2. The V gene's germline CDR1 is MNHEY and CDR2 SVGAGI. J was trimmed by 3 bases and V by 2 bases; bases with no gene match: 4. The CDR3 loop spans 14 amino acids.

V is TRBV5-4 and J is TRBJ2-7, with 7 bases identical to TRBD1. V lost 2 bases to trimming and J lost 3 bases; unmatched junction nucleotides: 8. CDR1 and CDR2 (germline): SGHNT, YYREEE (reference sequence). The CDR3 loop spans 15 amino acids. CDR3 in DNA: TGTGCCAGCAGCTTTTTGAACAGGGGAATCTACGAGCAGTACTTC. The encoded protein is CASSFLNRGIYEQYF.

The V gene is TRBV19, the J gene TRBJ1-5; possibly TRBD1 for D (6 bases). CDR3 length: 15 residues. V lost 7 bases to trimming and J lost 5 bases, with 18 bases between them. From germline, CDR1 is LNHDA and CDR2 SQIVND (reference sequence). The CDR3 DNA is TGTGCCAGTACCATCTGGGGGGGCGGTGATCAGCCCCAGCATTTT. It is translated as CASTIWGGGDQPQHF.

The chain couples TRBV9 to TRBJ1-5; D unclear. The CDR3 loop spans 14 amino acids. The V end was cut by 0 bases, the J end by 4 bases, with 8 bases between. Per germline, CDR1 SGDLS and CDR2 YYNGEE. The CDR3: CASSVEGTNQPQHF. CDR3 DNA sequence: TGTGCCAGCAGCGTAGAGGGCACTAATCAGCCCCAGCATTTT.

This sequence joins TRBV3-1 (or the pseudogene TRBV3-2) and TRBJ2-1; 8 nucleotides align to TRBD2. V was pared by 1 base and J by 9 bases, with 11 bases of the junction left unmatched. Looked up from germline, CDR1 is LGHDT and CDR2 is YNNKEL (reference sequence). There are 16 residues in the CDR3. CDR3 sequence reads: CASSQGIGGAGREQFF. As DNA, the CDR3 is TGTGCCAGCAGCCAAGGTATCGGGGGGGCCGGTCGTGAGCAGTTCTTC.

This CDR3 reads CASSDSLAGRDEQFF. The CDR3 nucleotides are TGTGCCAGCAGTGACTCCCTAGCGGGGAGGGATGAGCAGTTCTTC. V is TRBV6-4 and J is TRBJ2-1; TRBD2 matches 9 bases. J gave up 8 bases and V 0 bases, and 5 bases lay outside the gene matches. In germline, CDR1 is MRHNA, CDR2 SNTAGT. CDR3 size: 15 residues.

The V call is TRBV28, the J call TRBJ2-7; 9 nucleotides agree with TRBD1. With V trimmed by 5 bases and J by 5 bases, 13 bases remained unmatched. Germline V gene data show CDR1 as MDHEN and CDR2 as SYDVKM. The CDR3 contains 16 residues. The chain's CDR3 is CASSPYYRGRAHEQYF. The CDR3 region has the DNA TGTGCCAGCAGTCCCTACTACAGGGGGCGAGCACACGAGCAGTACTTC.

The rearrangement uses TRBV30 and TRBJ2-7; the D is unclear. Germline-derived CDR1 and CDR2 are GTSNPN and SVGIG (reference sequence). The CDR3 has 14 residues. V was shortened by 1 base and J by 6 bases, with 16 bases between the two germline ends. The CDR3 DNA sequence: TGTGCCTGGAGTGATGGTTCGCCCCCCAGCGAGCAGTACTTC. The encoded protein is CAWSDGSPPSEQYF.

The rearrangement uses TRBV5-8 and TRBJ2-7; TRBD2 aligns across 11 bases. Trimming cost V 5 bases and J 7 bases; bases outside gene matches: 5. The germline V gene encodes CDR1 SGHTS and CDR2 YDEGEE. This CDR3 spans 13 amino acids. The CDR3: CASRLAGGGEQYF. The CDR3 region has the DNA TGTGCCAGCAGGCTAGCGGGGGGAGGTGAGCAGTACTTC. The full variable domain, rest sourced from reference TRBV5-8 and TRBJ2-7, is EAGVTQSPTHLIKTRGQQATLRCSPISGHTSVYWYQQALGLGLQFLLWYDEGEERNRGNFPPRFSGRQFPNYSSELNVNALELEDSALYLCASRLAGGGEQYFGPGTRLTVT.

The DNA for the CDR3 is TGCGCCAGCAGCAGTCAGGGAAACACCGGGGAGCTGTTTTTT. This codes for CASSSQGNTGELFF. The J gene is TRBJ2-2, the V gene TRBV5-1; possible D gene TRBD1, 5 bases. The germline gives CDR1 SGHRS, CDR2 YFSETQ. The CDR3 extends over 14 amino acids. V was shortened by 4 bases and J by 2 bases, with 9 bases between the two germline ends.